The clone carrying this T cell receptor beta chain has at least ten counts. Antigen: not known. This sample stems from a study of T cells in Graves' hyperthyroidism and ophthalmopathy. V shed 7 bases, J shed 6 bases, and the junction held 10 bases outside the gene matches. Germline V gene lookup returns CDR1 DFQATT and CDR2 SNEGSKA (reference sequence). CDR3 size: 13 residues. Exclusion criteria comprised uncontrolled infection, other autoimmune disease, pregnancy or lactation. A roughly 10 ml volume of fresh peripheral blood provided the PBMCs. Findings and limits, study-wide: Most thyroid-expanded clonotypes above 0.001 were also found in blood. By a 13 V-J model, ophthalmopathy was set apart from stable hyperthyroidism.

RNA transcripts were the template for amplifying TCR beta CDR3 regions. The TCR CDR3 first-round RT-PCR relied on the HTBI primer set. Each CDR3 protein is one row after TCRdb ran MiXCR on the multiplex PCR reads. The sample holds 700,000 or so distinct CDR3 sequences, about 14% seen once. The TCR sequence derives from a woman aged 50 to 60 with Graves' ophthalmopathy. The source material was blood. The V gene is TRBV20-1, the J gene TRBJ2-7; TRBD2 aligns across 9 bases. For the CDR3, the DNA is TGCAGTGGTGCGAAGGCGGGAGGGGGCGAGCAGTACTTC. The encoded protein is CSGAKAGGGEQYF.